The rows below give T cell receptor beta chains drawn from one sample of a study of cytomegalovirus exposure and HLA in healthy donors. TCRdb's copy holds only in-frame clones and misses some; the assay was immunoSEQ multiplex PCR. The sample carries approximately 120,000 clones, approximately 76% recorded once. Specimen: PBMCs. The receptors come from a woman aged 50 to 60 in good health and CMV-seropositive. Both conserved end residues are part of each CDR3. The D gene is left open where the match is weak. Rows may omit the clone size; those that give it use once, few, many or a size class.

V gene,D gene,J gene,clone size,CDR3 protein,CDR3 DNA
TRBV6-1,.,TRBJ2-7,.,CASSERLYEQYF,TGTGCCAGCAGTGAAAGACTGTACGAGCAGTACTTC
TRBV6-5,.,TRBJ1-2,.,CASSQGSGYTF,TGTGCCAGCAGTCAGGGGTCTGGCTACACCTTC
TRBV7-9,.,TRBJ2-7,.,CASSLVPRDEQYF,TGTGCCAGCAGCTTAGTTCCGAGGGACGAGCAGTACTTC
TRBV18,.,TRBJ2-7,.,CASSPRAGRNEQYF,TGTGCCAGCTCACCACGGGCAGGGAGGAACGAGCAGTACTTC
TRBV5-6,.,TRBJ2-1,few,CASSEGRGEQFF,TGTGCCAGCAGCGAGGGCAGGGGCGAGCAGTTCTTC
TRBV9,TRBD1,TRBJ2-5,.,CASSESGTGTGETQYF,TGTGCCAGCAGTGAGTCCGGGACAGGGACGGGAGAGACCCAGTACTTC
TRBV27,.,TRBJ2-6,.,CASTGAGGANGLTF,TGTGCCAGCACCGGGGCTGGGGGGGCCAACGGCCTGACTTTC
TRBV4-3,TRBD2,TRBJ2-2,.,CASRRGLAGQGELFF,TGCGCCAGCAGAAGGGGACTAGCGGGCCAGGGGGAGCTGTTTTTT
TRBV7-6,TRBD2,TRBJ2-1,once,CASSLGSGGAGGEQFF,TGTGCCAGCAGCTTAGGGAGCGGGGGGGCGGGGGGCGAGCAGTTCTTC
TRBV7-6,TRBD1,TRBJ1-5,few,CASSLGTGGHQPQHF,TGTGCCAGCAGCTTAGGTACAGGGGGACATCAGCCCCAGCATTTT
TRBV5-1,.,TRBJ2-3,.,CASSPSDSTDTQYF,TGCGCCAGCAGCCCTTCGGACAGTACAGATACGCAGTATTTT
TRBV5-4,.,TRBJ2-2,.,CASSSSSDLKTGELFF,TGTGCCAGCAGCTCTTCTAGCGACCTAAAGACCGGGGAGCTGTTTTTT
TRBV2,.,TRBJ2-7,few,CASSEHSGIYEQYF,TGTGCCAGCAGTGAACACTCAGGAATCTACGAGCAGTACTTC
TRBV6-6,TRBD1,TRBJ2-3,.,CASSYRTGVPTDTQYF,TGTGCCAGCAGTTACAGAACAGGGGTCCCCACAGATACGCAGTATTTT
TRBV12-5,.,TRBJ1-2,few,CASGLDSHYGYTF,TGTGCTAGTGGTTTGGACAGCCATTATGGCTACACCTTC
TRBV4-3,.,TRBJ2-2,.,CASSQERGSGTGELFF,TGCGCCAGCAGCCAAGAGCGAGGTTCTGGGACCGGGGAGCTGTTTTTT
TRBV7-3,.,TRBJ2-1,.,CASSFTGGGNEQFF,TGTGCCAGCAGCTTCACGGGCGGAGGAAATGAGCAGTTCTTC
TRBV23-1,TRBD1,TRBJ1-6,.,CASSQSILSRDRECRSPLHF,TGCGCCAGCAGTCAATCAATCCTGTCCCGGGACAGGGAGTGTCGGTCACCCCTCCACTTT
TRBV5-1,.,TRBJ1-1,.,CASSLLGGRDTEAFF,TGCGCCAGCAGCTTGTTGGGAGGACGAGACACTGAAGCTTTCTTT
TRBV29-1,TRBD1,TRBJ2-1,.,CSVAPGTGGLNEQFF,TGCAGCGTTGCACCGGGGACAGGGGGCTTGAATGAGCAGTTCTTC
TRBV6-1,.,TRBJ2-7,.,CASSETGLSYEQYF,TGTGCCAGCAGTGAGACAGGTCTTTCCTACGAGCAGTACTTC
TRBV2,TRBD1,TRBJ2-7,.,CASSNPRDSSYEQYF,TGTGCCAGCAGTAACCCCCGGGACAGCTCCTACGAGCAGTACTTC
TRBV4-1,.,TRBJ1-5,few,CASSQAFPREDQPQHF,TGCGCCAGCAGCCAAGCCTTCCCCAGGGAAGATCAGCCCCAGCATTTT
TRBV27,TRBD1,TRBJ2-7,.,CASSFGQGIYEQYF,TGTGCCAGCAGTTTTGGACAGGGGATCTACGAGCAGTACTTC
TRBV5-6,.,TRBJ2-5,.,CASSKGVGETQYF,TGTGCCAGCAGTAAGGGGGTGGGGGAGACCCAGTACTTC
TRBV4-1,TRBD1,TRBJ2-7,.,CASSLVPGQGYEQYF,TGCGCCAGCAGCCTCGTCCCGGGACAGGGATACGAGCAGTACTTC
TRBV6-5,TRBD1,TRBJ2-7,once,CASSYGTGGPYEQYF,TGTGCCAGCAGTTACGGGACAGGGGGGCCCTACGAGCAGTACTTC
TRBV7-2,.,TRBJ2-7,.,CASSPVVSSYEQYF,TGTGCCAGCAGCCCAGTTGTCAGCTCCTACGAGCAGTACTTC
TRBV9,.,TRBJ1-2,.,CASSVGSSLYGYTF,TGTGCCAGCAGCGTGGGCAGCTCGCTCTATGGCTACACCTTC
TRBV11-1,.,TRBJ2-1,once,CASSLFSGPPGNEQFF,TGTGCCAGCAGCTTATTTAGCGGCCCCCCAGGGAATGAGCAGTTCTTC
TRBV27,TRBD2,TRBJ2-2,.,CASSLGAGGNTGELFF,TGTGCCAGCAGCCTGGGAGCGGGAGGTAACACCGGGGAGCTGTTTTTT
TRBV10-3,TRBD1,TRBJ1-2,few,CASGAGGSGYTF,TGTGCCAGCGGGGCAGGGGGCTCTGGCTACACCTTC